The clone carrying this T cell receptor beta chain occurred many times. The CDR3 is made up of 16 amino acids. V dropped 5 bases and J dropped 5; count of bases not matched to a gene: 9. This record belongs to a study of patients and donors after allogeneic stem cell transplantation. Each CDR3 protein is one row after TCRdb ran MiXCR on the RT-PCR reads. The sample consists of about 230,000 distinct CDR3 sequences, around 14% of them appearing once. This clonotype was obtained from a human donor who was either an allogeneic HSCT recipient or a stem cell or donor lymphocyte infusion donor (not recorded which). It is not recorded whose cells these are; they may come from a transplant donor. V usage is TRBV12-3 or TRBV12-4 and J usage is TRBJ2-1, with 10 bases aligning to TRBD2. The sample consisted of blood, either unsorted or a sorted T cell fraction (not recorded which). The CDR3 coding sequence is TGTGCCAGCAGTCCCACTAGCGGGATTGGACACAATGAGCAGTTCTTC. It translates to CASSPTSGIGHNEQFF.